This T cell receptor beta chain came from a study of blood T cells in healthy people across ages. V shed 5 bases and J shed 0 bases, with 10 bases lying between them. The CDR3 length is 14 residues. Germline assignment: CDR1 SGHTA and CDR2 FQGNSA. The authors ran a second PCR of roughly 6 to 12 cycles using a sample-barcoded 5' primer and a J-beta primer mix. TCRdb re-derived calls from the 5' RACE reads in MiXCR, one entry per CDR3 protein. The data contain 850,000 to 1,000,000 distinct CDR3 sequences, 51% of them seen just once; the ten biggest clones take up about 21%. As to this clonotype: The antigen is unknown.

Whole-study results and caveats: Compared with aged donors, long-lived donors showed fewer expanded clones, suggesting selection.

The rearrangement uses TRBV7-2 and TRBJ2-5, with D tentatively TRBD1 (5 bases). Material for sequencing was blood. The source is a woman in her sixties or seventies in good health. CDR3 coding DNA: TGTGCCAGCAGCCCGTGGGGCTACCAAGAGACCCAGTACTTC. Its protein product is CASSPWGYQETQYF.